A selection of T cell receptor beta chains follows, all from one sample in a study of shared T cell receptors in the human thymus. Libraries were prepared by immunoSEQ multiplex PCR; TCRdb keeps only in-frame clonotypes and omits some of them. The data show about 380,000 clones, over 90% seen once. The sequenced sample was thymocytes. These receptors were collected from a human donor. Both conserved end residues are part of each CDR3.

V gene: TRBV28; CDR3 protein: CAIGRGLMSEQYF
V gene: TRBV5-1; CDR3 protein: CASSLRTSGRAYEQYF
V gene: TRBV28; CDR3 protein: CASSRGTLNEQFF
V gene: TRBV27; CDR3 protein: CASSRRGGRLNTEAFF
V gene: TRBV28; CDR3 protein: CASNGGVGQETQYF
V gene: TRBV19; CDR3 protein: CASSLTGTSGSSTDTQYF
V gene: TRBV4-3; CDR3 protein: CASSQKRTGTDYSLYEQYF
V gene: TRBV6-1; CDR3 protein: CASSDNRFPYGYTF
V gene: TRBV5-8; CDR3 protein: CASSLIARDRERGEKLFF
V gene: TRBV4-3; CDR3 protein: CASSQGWEQFF
V gene: TRBV7-8; CDR3 protein: CASSLAEGAGEQYF
V gene: TRBV19; CDR3 protein: CASSIVASGSSNEQFF
V gene: TRBV28; CDR3 protein: CASSFIVQGGYTF
V gene: TRBV10-2; CDR3 protein: CASSPLTTGANSNQPQHF
V gene: TRBV5-1; CDR3 protein: CASSPSLAGPGDTQYF
V gene: TRBV6-1; CDR3 protein: CASRRTGVTYEQYF
V gene: TRBV28; CDR3 protein: CASIPRETATYEQYF
V gene: TRBV6-1; CDR3 protein: CASSDPPSVPARGLHGYTF
V gene: TRBV27; CDR3 protein: CASSMRGTDTTDTQYF
V gene: TRBV6-6; CDR3 protein: CASSYSIRRRYTEAFF
V gene: TRBV7-2; CDR3 protein: CASSCGLAGMEDEQYF
V gene: TRBV27; CDR3 protein: CASSLRGASYEQYF